The T cell receptor beta chain under discussion was sequenced for a study of blood T cell dynamics during melanoma immunotherapy. Study as a whole: Patients with metastatic melanoma got pembrolizumab or nivolumab-ipilimumab as first-line care. Study outcomes and limitations: It remained unknown if the driving T cell clones were melanoma-specific. PBMC repertoires of eventual disease-control patients split at W3 into clonality or diversity gains.

As regards this clone: Antigen unknown.

Time point specified: week 3, after first cycle of checkpoint inhibitor. Disease control meant complete response, partial response or stable disease at 12 weeks. Sequencing used immunoSEQ multiplex PCR; TCRdb keeps in-frame clones, though not all of them. The sample shows about 15,000 clones, approximately 90% of them seen only once. CDR1 is KGHSH, CDR2 LQKENI, per germline. Trimming took 2 bases from V and 1 from J, leaving 9 bases between them. The CDR3 sequence is 14 residues long. This receptor was taken from a human donor with melanoma. This rearrangement joins TRBV18 to TRBJ2-7; D gene uncertain. The sample was blood, taken from a patient treated with checkpoint blockade. CDR3 sequence reads: CASSPSQISYEQYF. In DNA form, the CDR3 reads TGTGCCAGCTCACCAAGTCAGATTTCCTACGAGCAGTACTTC.